The subject of this entry is one T cell receptor (beta chain). Its cognate antigen has yet to be identified. Qualities for individual bases were not recorded, and no much larger clone is one base off. The data belong to a study of blood T cell repertoires in COVID-19 (dated by TCRdb to about 2020). In terms of the full investigation: Collaborator samples came from the United States, Italy and Spain and covered acute and convalescent phases of COVID-19. The material from the prospective study consisted of cDNA or gDNA derived from T cells, B-cell-depleted T cells, or PBMCs. Deeply sampled blood TCRbeta repertoires from subjects exposed to, actively infected with, or recovered from COVID-19 were included in the dataset. A freely available public database, intended as a resource for researchers studying the immune response to SARS-CoV-2, is where the repertoires were released. The samples were drawn from the first 160 participants of the ongoing ImmuneRACE study and from roughly 1,300 subjects provided by 6 global collaborators. Sample metadata almost always included a de-identified subject ID, COVID-19 status, age in years and sex. Where available, HLA class I and class II types were obtained from metadata supplied by the sample provider rather than from assay-based typing. Findings and caveats that apply to the study as a whole: How much clinical and demographic metadata was included differed by source and by participant, and the metadata was provided uncurated.

Trimming takes 2 bases from V and 4 bases from J, and the germline ends sit 14 bases apart. Based on the germline V gene (reference sequence), the CDR1 and CDR2 sequences are SEHNR and FQNEAQ. Taken from cysteine to phenylalanine, the CDR3 has 15 residues. Kept here is only the CDR3 DNA, which spans 45 bases and is read in frame from base 1. Whole blood was collected in K2EDTA tubes by collaborating institutions according to the institutions' own protocols. Collaborator samples were shipped for TCRbeta analysis as frozen whole blood, isolated PBMCs, or DNA extracted from either sample type. TCRbeta CDR3 regions were amplified from genomic DNA by means of the immunoSEQ Assay, a bias-controlled multiplex PCR. The authors processed their data as follows. The number of nucleated cells in each sample was estimated from the amplification of reference gene primers within the assay. To quantify the absolute abundance of each unique TCRbeta CDR3 rearrangement, sequence reads were collapsed and filtered. For each sample, productive Simpson clonality was calculated by taking the square root of Simpson's diversity index across productive rearrangements. TCRdb holds this immuneACCESS table with in-frame rearrangements only. Some clones are missing; in checked studies, unresolved V genes explain under half, and the rest has no known cause. The DNA gave D and trimming, while V, J and clone size come from that table. Within this sample are almost 200,000 clones, with roughly 90% of them counted one time only. The ten largest account for 0.7% to 0.95% of the sample.

This sequence originates from a woman aged 70-85 years with acute or convalescent COVID-19. The specimen sequenced was peripheral blood. The receptor chain draws on TRBV7-9 and TRBJ2-5; TRBD2 is possibly the D segment (5 matching bases). The CDR3 region has the sequence CASSLSPGKVETQYF. The sequenced DNA: TGTGCCAGCAGCTTATCACCGGGGAAAGTAGAGACCCAGTACTTC.